This TCR beta chain was sequenced for a study of blood T cells in healthy people across ages. The use of a sample-barcoded 5' primer and a J-beta primer mix characterized a second PCR of about 7 to 12 cycles. MiXCR, run by TCRdb on the 5' RACE reads, gives a single entry per CDR3 protein. The sample gives over a million distinct CDR3 sequences, under 55% of which show up once; approximately 4% is in the top ten. Germline V gene sequence: CDR1 DFQATT, CDR2 SNEGSKA (reference sequence). Trimming stripped 6 bases from V and 4 bases from J, with 15 bases between. This CDR3 comprises 13 residues. The source of this sequence is a woman aged 18-29 years in good health. The rearrangement joins TRBV20-1 to TRBJ2-5, with no clear D. What was sequenced was blood. The DNA for the CDR3 is TGCAGTGCAGCTAGACTGACCAGAGAGACCCAGTACTTC. It encodes CSAARLTRETQYF.